Reported below is one T cell receptor beta chain. Its antigen is unidentified. Germline CDR1 is SGHRS and CDR2 is YFSETQ. Germline trimming cut 4 bases from V and 0 bases from J; bases unmatched to any gene: 4. The CDR3 extends over 16 amino acids. This sample stems from a study of OX40 agonist ivuxolimab in advanced cancers. Study-wide context: Ivuxolimab was delivered to patients intravenously every 2 weeks at doses spanning 0.01 to 10 mg/kg. Patients receiving dose escalation had hepatocellular carcinoma, melanoma, renal cell or head and neck cancer.

TCRdb keeps only in-frame clones here, not all; method: immunoSEQ multiplex PCR. This sample has tens of thousands of clones, with around 90% found just once. Study-level findings and limits: Average numbers of expanded clones were greater in CD8+ T cells than in CD4+.

The sample consisted of CD4+ or CD8+ T cells sorted from blood, taken in a trial of the OX40 agonist ivuxolimab. The chain combines TRBV5-1 with TRBJ1-6; TRBD1 agrees at 7 bases. The TCR originated in an adult with an advanced solid tumor such as melanoma, head and neck, liver or kidney cancer. DNA for the CDR3: TGCGCCAGCAGCCTGACAGGGAGCTCCTATAATTCACCCCTCCACTTT. Translating it yields CASSLTGSSYNSPLHF.